This section outlines one TCR beta chain sequence together with its context. Antigen unknown. Libraries were prepared by immunoSEQ multiplex PCR; TCRdb keeps only in-frame clonotypes and omits some of them. Here the sample spans around 70,000 clones, around 90% being singletons. The data are from a study of OX40 agonist ivuxolimab in advanced cancers. Overall study findings and caveats: The specificity for antigen of the expanded peripheral T cells was not determined.

V trimming: 5 bases; J trimming: 5 bases; junction bases outside the gene matches: 4. This CDR3 is 14 amino acids long. Germline V lookup: CDR1 MNHEY, CDR2 SVGAGI. The sequences come from CD4+ or CD8+ T cells sorted from blood, collected in a trial of the OX40 agonist ivuxolimab. This receptor was identified in an adult with an advanced solid tumor such as melanoma, head and neck, liver or kidney cancer. This chain uses TRBV6-5 with TRBJ2-5, with TRBD2 matching 11 bases. The CDR3 sequence is CASSPTSGGETQYF. The CDR3 coding sequence is TGTGCCAGCAGTCCCACTAGCGGGGGTGAGACCCAGTACTTC.